Each of the 14 T cell receptor beta chains below was sequenced from the same sample in a study of response to subunit inactivated influenza vaccine. Each CDR3 protein gets one entry after TCRdb re-called the RT-PCR reads with MiXCR. Here the sample spans fewer than 550,000 distinct CDR3 sequences, about 25% being singletons. Here the sequenced sample was CD4+ T cells sorted from PBMCs, taken about 5 days after vaccination. All receptors come from a man between 50 and 59 years old who received an inactivated influenza vaccine.

V and J are TRBV28 and TRBJ2-7, with 7 nucleotides matching TRBD2. The CDR3 has 14 residues. Looked up from germline, CDR1 is MDHEN and CDR2 is SYDVKM. The V gene end was trimmed by 4 bases and the J gene end by 3 bases; junction bases not matched to a gene: 6. The CDR3 bases are TGTGCCAGCAGTTCCGGCGGGAGTGGCTACGAGCAGTACTTC. It specifies CASSSGGSGYEQYF.

The chain couples TRBV12-3 or TRBV12-4 to TRBJ2-3; D remains unclear. The germline V and J ends were trimmed by 5 bases and 4 bases, with 13 bases remaining between them. This CDR3 contains 14 residues. CDR3 loop: CASSQVLGSDTQYF. The CDR3 coding sequence is TGTGCCAGCAGTCAGGTACTTGGCTCAGATACGCAGTATTTT.

The chain uses TRBV6-2 or TRBV6-3 and TRBJ2-7, with a possible D match to TRBD1 (5 bases). Trimming took off 2 bases at V and 7 bases at J, with 18 bases between the two ends. The length of the CDR3 is 15 residues. The germline V gene encodes CDR1 MNHEY and CDR2 SVGEGT. The CDR3 coding sequence is TGTGCCAGCAGTTACGATAGCAGGGCGCCTGGAGAGCAGTACTTC. It translates to CASSYDSRAPGEQYF.

The chain employs TRBV6-2 or TRBV6-3 and TRBJ2-6; TRBD1 might be the D (6 bases). The germline CDR1 and CDR2 sequences are MNHEY and SVGEGT. The ends were cut back, 3 bases at V and 0 bases at J, with 21 bases in the middle. The CDR3 loop spans 20 amino acids. The CDR3 loop reads CASSYDRTVSQLSGANVLTF. The CDR3 DNA sequence: TGTGCCAGCAGTTATGATAGGACAGTGTCCCAACTCTCTGGGGCCAACGTCCTGACTTTC.

This clonotype was seen only a few times. The genes are TRBV12-3 or TRBV12-4 and TRBJ2-1, with a tentative D call TRBD1 (6 bases). This CDR3 is built from 15 residues. The V end lost 8 bases, the J end lost 7 bases, and 21 bases lay between the germline ends. The CDR3 DNA reads TGTGCCAGCGGTATGTCCGCGACAGGCTTAAATGAGCAGTTCTTC. Protein product: CASGMSATGLNEQFF.

This CDR3 reads CASSEGTSGRTSEQYF. The CDR3 bases are TGCGCCAGCAGCGAGGGGACTAGCGGGAGAACTAGCGAGCAGTACTTC. The rearrangement uses TRBV5-1 and TRBJ2-7; TRBD2 agrees at 14 bases. Germline CDR1 and CDR2: SGHRS and YFSETQ. V lost 4 bases and J lost 6; bases outside the gene matches: 9. CDR3 length: 16 amino acids.

This clonotype was seen a single time. The CDR3 DNA follows: TGTGCCAGCGGCGGCGGGAGCTTATTCTATGAGCAGTTCTTC. Amino acids: CASGGGSLFYEQFF. J is TRBJ2-1 and V is TRBV12-3 or TRBV12-4; 7 positions agree with TRBD2. The CDR3 has 14 residues. After removal of 8 bases from V and 8 bases from J, the junction contained 12 bases not matched to a gene.

The V gene is TRBV7-2, the J gene TRBJ1-1; D might be TRBD1 (6 bases). Trimming removed 5 bases from V and 8 bases from J, with 12 bases in between. The CDR3 is 12 amino acids. Germline values: CDR1 SGHTA, CDR2 FQGNSA. The CDR3 DNA follows: TGTGCCAGCAGCCTCGACAGGCACGAAGCTTTCTTT. Encoded protein: CASSLDRHEAFF.

This chain links TRBV20-1 with TRBJ2-2, with 8 bases lining up with TRBD2. The ends lost 0 bases at V and 3 bases at J; junction bases unmatched: 6. Germline-derived CDR1 and CDR2 are DFQATT and SNEGSKA (reference sequence). The CDR3 has 16 residues. In DNA form, the CDR3 reads TGCAGTGCTAGAGATCGTCGCGGGAGGCACACCGGGGAGCTGTTTTTT. This translates into CSARDRRGRHTGELFF.

This sequence joins TRBV20-1 and TRBJ2-3; 7 bases agree with TRBD1. V was pared by 2 bases and J by 4 bases, with 6 bases of the junction left unmatched. This CDR3 is 14 amino acids long. Germline CDR1 is DFQATT and CDR2 is SNEGSKA (reference sequence). For the CDR3, the DNA is TGCAGTGCTAGAATGTGGCAGGGGGCAGATACGCAGTATTTT. Translated, it gives CSARMWQGADTQYF.

This clonotype has more than one count but fewer than ten. CDR3 loop: CASSVTGQLRFNEQFF. DNA of the CDR3: TGTGCCAGCAGCGTAACGGGGCAGCTGCGGTTCAATGAGCAGTTCTTC. The chain combines TRBV9 with TRBJ2-1, with D perhaps TRBD1 or TRBD2 (5 bases each). The CDR3 length is 16 residues. In germline, CDR1 is SGDLS, CDR2 YYNGEE. V gave up 1 base and J gave up 6 bases, with 17 bases separating them.

V is TRBV4-3 and J is TRBJ2-3, with a tentative D call TRBD2 (6 bases). CDR3 size: 15 residues. The germline V gene has CDR1 LGHNA and CDR2 YSLEER. Trimming stripped 1 base from V and 5 bases from J, with 13 bases between. In DNA, the CDR3 is TGCGCCAGCAGCCAAGTCCGGGAGAAAGGAGATACGCAGTATTTT. Its protein product is CASSQVREKGDTQYF.

This clonotype was detected a few times. This rearrangement joins TRBV5-6 to TRBJ2-3; D gene unclear. The CDR3 runs 12 residues. Germline V gene lookup returns CDR1 SGHDT and CDR2 YYEEEE. Trimming left V 4 bases short and J 4 bases short, with 7 bases between. The CDR3 coding sequence is TGTGCCAGCAGCCAGACTCCAGATACGCAGTATTTT. Its translation is CASSQTPDTQYF.

A note on this clonotype: Relative to the germline gene, one junction end is altered; a read error may explain this. The genes are TRBV6-5 and TRBJ2-3, with D possibly matching TRBD2 (6 bases). The length of the CDR3 is 17 residues. Germline V gene lookup returns CDR1 MNHEY and CDR2 SVGAGI. The CDR3 region has the DNA TGTGCCAGCAGTTACGGGTTCGGGAGAACTAGCACAGACACGCAGTATTTT. This gives the protein CASSYGFGRTSTDTQYF.